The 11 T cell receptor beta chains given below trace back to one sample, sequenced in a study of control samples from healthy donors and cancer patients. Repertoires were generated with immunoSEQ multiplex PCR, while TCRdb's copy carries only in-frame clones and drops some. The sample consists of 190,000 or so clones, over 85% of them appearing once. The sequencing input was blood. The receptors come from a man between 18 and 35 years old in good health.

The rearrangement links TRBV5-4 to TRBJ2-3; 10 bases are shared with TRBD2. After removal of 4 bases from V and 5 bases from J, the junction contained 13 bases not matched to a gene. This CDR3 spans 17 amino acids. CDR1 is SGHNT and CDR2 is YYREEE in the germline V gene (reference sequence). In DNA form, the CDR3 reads TGTGCCAGCAGCCCGGCCCCACTAGCGGGGATTGGAGATACGCAGTATTTT. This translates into CASSPAPLAGIGDTQYF.

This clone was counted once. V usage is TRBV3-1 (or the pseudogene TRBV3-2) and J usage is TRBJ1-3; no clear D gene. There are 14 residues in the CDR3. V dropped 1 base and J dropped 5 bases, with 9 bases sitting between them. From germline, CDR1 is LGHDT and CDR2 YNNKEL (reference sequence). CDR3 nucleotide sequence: TGTGCCAGCAGCCAAGGGTACACCCGAAACACCATATATTTT. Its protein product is CASSQGYTRNTIYF.

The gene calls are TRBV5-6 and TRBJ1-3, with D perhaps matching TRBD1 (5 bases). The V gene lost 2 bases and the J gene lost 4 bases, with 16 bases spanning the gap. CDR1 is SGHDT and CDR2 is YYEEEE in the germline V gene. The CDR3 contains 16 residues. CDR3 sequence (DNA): TGTGCCAGCAGCTTATCTGGGACCCCGAGGGGAAACACCATATATTTT. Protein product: CASSLSGTPRGNTIYF.

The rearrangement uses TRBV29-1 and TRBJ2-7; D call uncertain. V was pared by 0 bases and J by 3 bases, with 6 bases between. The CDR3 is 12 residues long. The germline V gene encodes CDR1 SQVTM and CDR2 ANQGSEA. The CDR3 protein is CSVEDRFYEQYF. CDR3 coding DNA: TGCAGCGTTGAAGATCGGTTCTACGAGCAGTACTTC.

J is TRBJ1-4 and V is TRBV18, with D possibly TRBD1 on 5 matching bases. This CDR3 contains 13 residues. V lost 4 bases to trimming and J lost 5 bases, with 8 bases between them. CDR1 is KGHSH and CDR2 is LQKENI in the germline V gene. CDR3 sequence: CASSRGRNEKLFF. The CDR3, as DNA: TGTGCCAGCTCACGGGGCAGAAATGAAAAACTGTTTTTT.

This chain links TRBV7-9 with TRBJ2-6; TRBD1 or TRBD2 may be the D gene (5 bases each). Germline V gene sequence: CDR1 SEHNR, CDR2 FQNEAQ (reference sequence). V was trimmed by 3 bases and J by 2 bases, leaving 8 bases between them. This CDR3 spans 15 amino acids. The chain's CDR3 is CASSFGGPGANVLTF. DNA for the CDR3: TGTGCCAGCAGCTTTGGGGGTCCTGGGGCCAACGTCCTGACTTTC.

CDR3 region: CASSIPGKGSYGYTF. As DNA, the CDR3 is TGTGCCAGTAGTATCCCGGGTAAAGGGAGCTATGGCTACACCTTC. The chain recombines TRBV19 with TRBJ1-2; no clear D. V lost 3 bases to trimming and J lost 4 bases, with 15 bases between them. The CDR3 consists of 15 residues. Germline V gives CDR1 LNHDA, CDR2 SQIVND (reference sequence).

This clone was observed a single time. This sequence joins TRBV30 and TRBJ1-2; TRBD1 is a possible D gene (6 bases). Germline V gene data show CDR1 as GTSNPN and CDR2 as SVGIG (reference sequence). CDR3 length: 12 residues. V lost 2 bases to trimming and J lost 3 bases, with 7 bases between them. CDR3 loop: CAWSRQDYGYTF. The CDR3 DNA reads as TGTGCCTGGAGTCGACAGGACTATGGCTACACCTTC.

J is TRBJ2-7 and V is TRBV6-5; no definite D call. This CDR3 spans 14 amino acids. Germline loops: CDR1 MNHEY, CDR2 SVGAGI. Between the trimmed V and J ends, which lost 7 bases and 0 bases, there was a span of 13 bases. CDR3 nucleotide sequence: TGTGCCAGCACCCCCCGGGTAGCCTCCTACGAGCAGTACTTC. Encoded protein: CASTPRVASYEQYF.

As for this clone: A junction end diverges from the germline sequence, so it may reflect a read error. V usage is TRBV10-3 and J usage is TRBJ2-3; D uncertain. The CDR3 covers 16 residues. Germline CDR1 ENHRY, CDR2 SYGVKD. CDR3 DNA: TGTGCCACCAGTTTCCTCGGTGAAACTAGCACAGATACGCAGTATTTT. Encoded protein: CATSFLGETSTDTQYF.

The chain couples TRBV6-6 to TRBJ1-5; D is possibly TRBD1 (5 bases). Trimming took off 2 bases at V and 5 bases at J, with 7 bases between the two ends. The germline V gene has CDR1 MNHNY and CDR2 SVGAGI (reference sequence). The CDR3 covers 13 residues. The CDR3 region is CASSYAGYQPQHF. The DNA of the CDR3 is TGTGCCAGCAGTTACGCAGGGTATCAGCCCCAGCATTTT.